A single sample gave rise to the 19 T cell receptor beta chains below, sequenced in a study of blood T cells in healthy people across ages. A sample-barcoded 5' primer and a J-beta primer mix were used in a second PCR of roughly 6 to 11 cycles. TCRdb called the 5' RACE reads again in MiXCR, with one record for every CDR3 protein. The sample contains about 760,000 distinct CDR3 sequences, 25% of which appear only once. These data are also associated with another study on T cells of mothers and their children.

The specimen sequenced was blood. These receptors originate from a boy aged 10-17 years in good health.

This chain joins TRBV24-1 and TRBJ2-5; perhaps D is TRBD1 or TRBD2 (5 bases each). The J call may be faulty, since TRBJ2-7 better matches the DNA end. The CDR3 is 16 amino acids. Germline values: CDR1 KGHDR, CDR2 SFDVKD. The CDR3 region has the DNA TGTGCCACCGAGGATCCGAGCGCAGGGAGCCTCTACGAGCAGTACTTC. Its translation is CATEDPSAGSLYEQYF.

The J gene is TRBJ2-5, the V gene TRBV10-3; D is unresolved. The DNA end is more similar to TRBJ2-7, so the J call may be wrong. This CDR3 is built from 11 residues. The germline V gene encodes CDR1 ENHRY and CDR2 SYGVKD. For the CDR3, the DNA is TGTGCCATCAGTGTCTCGGACGAGCAGTACTTC. Residues: CAISVSDEQYF.

This clonotype came up a few times. This chain's CDR3 is CASSSSGPPYEQYF. Written as DNA, the CDR3 is TGTGCCAGCAGCAGTAGCGGACCCCCCTACGAGCAGTACTTC. This chain connects TRBV5-6 to TRBJ2-7; a possible D gene is TRBD2 (6 bases). The germline V gene has CDR1 SGHDT and CDR2 YYEEEE. V was cut by 4 bases and J by 2 bases, with 13 bases left in between. The CDR3 consists of 14 residues.

This clonotype showed up just a few times. The J gene is TRBJ1-1, the V gene TRBV20-1; D possibly corresponds to TRBD1 (6 bases). CDR1 DFQATT and CDR2 SNEGSKA come from the germline V gene (reference sequence). V dropped 6 bases and J dropped 4 bases, with 12 bases sitting between them. The CDR3 has 12 residues. In DNA, the CDR3 is TGCAGTGCCGTGAACAGGGCCACTGAAGCTTTCTTT. Protein product: CSAVNRATEAFF.

The table lists this clonotype with a few counts. CDR3 residues: CATSDSNRADYGYTF. DNA of the CDR3: TGTGCCACCAGTGATTCGAACAGGGCTGACTATGGCTACACCTTC. The rearrangement joins TRBV24-1 to TRBJ1-2; D possibly corresponds to TRBD1 (6 bases). Looked up from germline, CDR1 is KGHDR and CDR2 is SFDVKD. The CDR3 runs 15 residues. The V end lost 2 bases, the J end lost 3 bases, and 12 bases lay between the germline ends.

This clonotype was seen a few times. V is TRBV29-1 and J is TRBJ2-3; D is undetermined. The CDR3 is 13 residues long. The germline V gene encodes CDR1 SQVTM and CDR2 ANQGSEA. V was clipped by 3 bases and J by 2 bases, with 9 bases between them. CDR3 residues: CSVDQTFTDTQYF. Written as DNA, the CDR3 is TGCAGCGTTGACCAAACCTTCACAGATACGCAGTATTTT.

This clonotype was observed once. The chain employs TRBV5-5 and TRBJ2-3, with 8 bases aligning to TRBD2. Germline trimming cut 0 bases from V and 5 bases from J; bases unmatched to any gene: 5. The CDR3 totals 15 residues. CDR1 SGHKS and CDR2 YYEKEE come from the germline V gene (reference sequence). DNA for the CDR3: TGTGCCAGCAGCTTGGATGAGCGGGGGATAGATACGCAGTATTTT. Protein product: CASSLDERGIDTQYF.

This clonotype has a handful of counts. CDR3: CASSLFGTGGGMNTEAFF. CDR3 coding DNA: TGCGCCAGCAGCCTATTCGGGACAGGGGGCGGCATGAACACTGAAGCTTTCTTT. This sequence joins TRBV4-3 and TRBJ1-1; 12 nucleotides match TRBD1. Germline V lookup: CDR1 LGHNA, CDR2 YSLEER. The CDR3 contains 18 residues. Germline trimming cut 4 bases from V and 0 bases from J; bases unmatched to any gene: 9.

This clonotype was found a few times. V usage is TRBV5-1 and J usage is TRBJ2-5; TRBD1 agrees at 10 bases. J was trimmed by 5 bases and V by 4 bases; bases with no gene match: 8. The length of the CDR3 is 15 residues. Germline V gene sequence: CDR1 SGHRS, CDR2 YFSETQ. CDR3 in DNA: TGCGCCAGCAGCGCGACAGGGGGCGAGTGGGAGACCCAGTACTTC. It specifies CASSATGGEWETQYF. Full variable domain (remainder filled in from reference TRBV5-1 and TRBJ2-5): KAGVTQTPRYLIKTRGQQVTLSCSPISGHRSVSWYQQTPGQGLQFLFEYFSETQRNKGNFPGRFSGRQFSNSRSEMNVSTLELGDSALYLCASSATGGEWETQYFGPGTRLLVL.

J is TRBJ2-1 and V is TRBV11-2; 11 nucleotides line up with TRBD2. The germline V gene has CDR1 SGHAT and CDR2 FQNNGV. CDR3 length equals 15 residues. The V segment lost 4 bases and the J segment 5 bases; nucleotides outside the gene matches: 4. The CDR3 DNA sequence: TGTGCCAGCAGCTACCTAGCGGGAGGCCACAATGAGCAGTTCTTC. Translation: CASSYLAGGHNEQFF.

This clonotype was picked up a small number of times. The chain recombines TRBV7-2 with TRBJ1-2; D is perhaps TRBD1 (6 bases). The CDR3 contains 13 residues. Between the trimmed V and J ends, which lost 6 bases and 8 bases, there was a span of 16 bases. Germline V CDR1 and CDR2: SGHTA, FQGNSA. CDR3 nucleotides: TGTGCCAGCAGGACAGGAGGCACCCGGGGCTACACCTTC. Protein sequence: CASRTGGTRGYTF. The full variable domain, completed using reference TRBV7-2 and TRBJ1-2, is GAGVSQSPSNKVTEKGKDVELRCDPISGHTALYWYRQSLGQGLEFLIYFQGNSAPDKSGLPSDRFSAERTGGSVSTLTIQRTQQEDSAVYLCASRTGGTRGYTFGSGTRLTVV.

The rearrangement joins TRBV6-2 or TRBV6-3 to TRBJ1-1; D is possibly TRBD1 (5 bases). V was clipped by 7 bases and J by 6 bases, with 12 bases between them. Germline V gives CDR1 MNHEY, CDR2 SVGEGT. The CDR3 runs 12 residues. The CDR3 nucleotides are TGTGCCAGCAAGGACACGCAGCCTGAAGCTTTCTTT. Residues: CASKDTQPEAFF.

The chain is built from TRBV12-3 or TRBV12-4 and TRBJ1-3, with no clear D. This CDR3 comprises 14 residues. Between the trimmed V and J ends, which lost 7 bases and 0 bases, there was a span of 10 bases. CDR3 nucleotide sequence: TGTGCCAGCACCCCCTCGAGCTCTGGAAACACCATATATTTT. This codes for CASTPSSSGNTIYF.

The J gene is TRBJ1-6, the V gene TRBV2, with TRBD1 matching 8 bases. CDR3 length equals 15 residues. J lost 10 bases, V lost 6 bases, and 11 bases had no gene match. Germline CDR1 and CDR2: SNHLY and FYNNEI. The CDR3 loop is CASSTGQGLGSPLHF. The CDR3 DNA follows: TGTGCCAGCAGCACAGGACAGGGCCTAGGATCACCCCTCCACTTT.

V gene TRBV20-1 combines with J gene TRBJ2-7, with D perhaps given as TRBD1 or TRBD2 (5 bases each). CDR1 is DFQATT and CDR2 is SNEGSKA in the germline V gene (reference sequence). Trimming removed 6 bases at V and 0 bases at J, with 9 bases between. CDR3 length equals 12 residues. This CDR3 is CSAAGTSYEQYF. CDR3 nucleotides: TGCAGTGCCGCCGGGACCTCCTACGAGCAGTACTTC.

The rearrangement links TRBV29-1 to TRBJ2-1; D not certain. The CDR3 has 12 amino acids. Per the germline V gene, CDR1 is SQVTM and CDR2 is ANQGSEA. The germline V and J ends were trimmed by 6 bases and 6 bases, with 12 bases remaining between them. The CDR3 sequence: CSVQALGNEQFF. Written as DNA, the CDR3 is TGCAGCGTCCAAGCACTGGGCAATGAGCAGTTCTTC.

The chain uses TRBV13 and TRBJ2-4; D may be TRBD2 (5 bases). Per the germline V gene, CDR1 is PRHDT and CDR2 is FYEKMQ (reference sequence). CDR3 length: 15 amino acids. V lost 3 bases, J lost 8 bases, and 17 bases lay in between. DNA for the CDR3: TGTGCCAGCAGCTTCCGCGGGTCGCTAAGAGACATTCAGTACTTC. It codes for CASSFRGSLRDIQYF.

This clonotype was counted a few times. The rearrangement joins TRBV28 to TRBJ1-4; D gene unclear. V was trimmed by 3 bases and J by 6 bases, leaving 11 bases between them. CDR1 MDHEN and CDR2 SYDVKM come from the germline V gene. CDR3 length: 14 amino acids. The CDR3 bases are TGTGCCAGCAGTTTGGAACGGTGGGATGAAAAACTGTTTTTT. Its protein product is CASSLERWDEKLFF. The full variable domain, in which reference TRBV28 and TRBJ1-4 provide the parts outside the CDR3, is DVKVTQSSRYLVKRTGEKVFLECVQDMDHENMFWYRQDPGLGLRLIYFSYDVKMKEKGDIPEGYSVSREKKERFSLILESASTNQTSMYLCASSLERWDEKLFFGSGTQLSVL.

This clonotype was observed a few times. J is TRBJ2-1 and V is TRBV29-1, with D perhaps matching TRBD2 (7 bases). The CDR3 sequence is 16 residues long. The germline V gene has CDR1 SQVTM and CDR2 ANQGSEA. V was cut by 8 bases and J by 1 base, with 21 bases left in between. The CDR3 DNA reads TGCAGCACCGGGGGACCAAGCGGGACATCCTACAATGAGCAGTTCTTC. Translation gives CSTGGPSGTSYNEQFF.